These 23 T cell receptor beta chains were all obtained from the same sample, sequenced in a study of T-cell memory formation after mild COVID-19. A single record per CDR3 protein comes from TCRdb applying MiXCR to the 5' RACE reads. This sample has 550,000 to 700,000 distinct CDR3 sequences, with about 18% found just once. Sequencing was done on a sample of PBMCs or a T cell subset sorted from them (not recorded which). The receptors derive from an adult woman who had mild COVID-19 (a few samples of this study predate the infection). Cell type and time point are not known.

This clonotype was counted between two and nine times. The chain uses TRBV12-5 and TRBJ2-5; 7 bases are a match to TRBD1. The V gene end was trimmed by 1 base and the J gene end by 1 base; junction bases not matched to a gene: 3. This CDR3 is built from 15 residues. CDR1 and CDR2 from the germline V gene are LGHNT and FRNRAP. The CDR3 spells CASGLAGTVQETQYF. Here the CDR3 DNA reads TGTGCTAGTGGTTTGGCGGGGACAGTCCAAGAGACCCAGTACTTC. Together with reference TRBV12-5 and TRBJ2-5, the CDR3 gives the full variable domain: DARVTQTPRHKVTEMGQEVTMRCQPILGHNTVFWYRQTMMQGLELLAYFRNRAPLDDSGMPKDRFSAEMPDATLATLKIQPSEPRDSAVYFCASGLAGTVQETQYFGPGTRLLVL.

This clonotype was observed many times. The chain employs TRBV25-1 and TRBJ2-3; 8 nucleotides line up with TRBD2. Per the germline V gene, CDR1 is MGHDK and CDR2 is SYGVNS. This CDR3 contains 16 residues. Trimming took 6 bases from V and 2 from J; bases not matched to a gene: 10. CDR3 sequence (DNA): TGTGCCAGCAGACCACGACCGGGAGGGCCCACAGATACGCAGTATTTT. Translating it yields CASRPRPGGPTDTQYF. The full variable domain, rest sourced from reference TRBV25-1 and TRBJ2-3, is EADIYQTPRYLVIGTGKKITLECSQTMGHDKMYWYQQDPGMELHLIHYSYGVNSTEKGDLSSESTVSRIRTEHFPLTLESARPSHTSQYLCASRPRPGGPTDTQYFGPGTRLTVL.

A few counts support this clonotype. This chain links TRBV2 with TRBJ1-5; TRBD1 matches 7 bases. The V gene's germline CDR1 is SNHLY and CDR2 FYNNEI. The CDR3 loop spans 17 amino acids. The V gene end was trimmed by 6 bases and the J gene end by 0 bases; junction bases not matched to a gene: 11. The CDR3 DNA sequence: TGTGCCAGCAGCCTAGCGACAGGGAAGGTTAGCAATCAGCCCCAGCATTTT. It specifies CASSLATGKVSNQPQHF.

CDR3 amino acids: CASSYVRERSGYTF. The CDR3 DNA reads as TGTGCCAGCAGTTACGTCCGGGAGAGGAGCGGCTACACCTTC. The rearrangement links TRBV6-5 to TRBJ1-2; D gene uncertain. The V gene lost 2 bases and the J gene lost 8 bases, with 15 bases spanning the gap. Per germline, CDR1 MNHEY and CDR2 SVGAGI. CDR3 length: 14 amino acids.

This clonotype was seen only once. The rearrangement links TRBV10-3 to TRBJ2-4, with D uncertain. Germline assignment: CDR1 ENHRY and CDR2 SYGVKD. V was trimmed by 3 bases and J by 0 bases, leaving 9 bases between them. The CDR3 is 15 residues long. In nucleotides, the CDR3 is TGTGCCATCAGTGACCCAGGAGCAGCCAAAAACATTCAGTACTTC. This translates into CAISDPGAAKNIQYF.

The table lists this clonotype with a count of one. The genes are TRBV21-1 and TRBJ1-5. TRBV21-1 is deemed a pseudogene. The CDR3 spans 15 residues. As DNA, the CDR3 is TGTGCCAGCAGCAATCCCCGGCAGGGCCCTCAGCCCCAGCATTTT. It specifies CASSNPRQGPQPQHF.

This clonotype turned up a few times. CDR3 nucleotide sequence: TGTGCCAGCAGCCTGGACCCATCGGGACAGCAGTACTACGAGCAGTACTTC. It is translated as CASSLDPSGQQYYEQYF. The chain carries TRBV6-6 and TRBJ2-7, with 7 bases matching TRBD1. Germline V gives CDR1 MNHNY, CDR2 SVGAGI (reference sequence). This CDR3 has 17 amino acids. V shed 6 bases and J 3 bases; nucleotides not matched to a gene: 17.

The genes are TRBV4-1 and TRBJ1-5; D possibly corresponds to TRBD1 (5 bases). Germline-derived CDR1 and CDR2 are MGHRA and YSYEKL. The CDR3 loop spans 18 amino acids. V was shortened by 0 bases and J by 2 bases, with 17 bases between the two germline ends. The CDR3 region has the DNA TGCGCCAGCAGCCAAGATACCCCGGGCAGGGCGGGCAATCAGCCCCAGCATTTT. Protein: CASSQDTPGRAGNQPQHF.

This clonotype was seen a handful of times. The chain carries TRBV7-2 and TRBJ1-1; 7 bases fit TRBD1. CDR1 is SGHTA and CDR2 is FQGNSA in the germline V gene. V shed 4 bases, J shed 3 bases, and the junction held 5 bases outside the gene matches. The CDR3 totals 14 residues. The CDR3: CASSSQGTHTEAFF. DNA of the CDR3: TGTGCCAGCAGCTCACAGGGGACACACACTGAAGCTTTCTTT.

This clonotype appeared a few times. The chain couples TRBV27 to TRBJ2-7; 7 nucleotides agree with TRBD2. This CDR3 region has 14 residues. CDR1 is MNHEY, CDR2 SMNVEV, per germline (reference sequence). Trimming removed 6 bases from V and 3 bases from J; junction bases left unmatched: 8. In nucleotides, the CDR3 is TGTGCCAGCAGGGGGGGGGGATACTACTACGAGCAGTACTTC. Translation: CASRGGGYYYEQYF.

The chain carries TRBV20-1 and TRBJ2-1, with 7 bases that match TRBD2. The CDR3 is 16 residues long. CDR1 is DFQATT and CDR2 is SNEGSKA in the germline V gene (reference sequence). Unmatched junction bases numbered 16, after V lost 8 bases and J lost 3 bases. CDR3 loop: CSCPVLSAGNYNEQFF. In DNA, the CDR3 is TGCAGTTGCCCAGTGTTGTCAGCGGGGAACTACAATGAGCAGTTCTTC.

V gene TRBV4-1 combines with J gene TRBJ2-3; 9 bases agree with TRBD2. The trim removed 2 bases at V and 6 bases at J, leaving 12 bases unmatched. The germline V gene has CDR1 MGHRA and CDR2 YSYEKL. The CDR3 consists of 17 residues. The CDR3 loop is CASSQLKAGGPSDTQYF. In DNA form, the CDR3 reads TGCGCCAGCAGCCAACTCAAAGCGGGGGGCCCCTCGGATACGCAGTATTTT.

This clonotype was seen repeatedly, ten times or more. The chain joins TRBV12-3 or TRBV12-4 to TRBJ2-7, with 13 bases aligning to TRBD2. Trimming cost V 6 bases and J 0 bases; bases outside gene matches: 5. The length of the CDR3 is 16 residues. CDR3 sequence reads: CASSQGTSGNSYEQYF. In DNA, the CDR3 is TGTGCCAGCAGCCAAGGGACTAGCGGGAACTCCTACGAGCAGTACTTC.

This chain joins TRBV15 and TRBJ2-7; tentatively, D is TRBD1 (5 bases). Germline V gene data show CDR1 as LNHNV and CDR2 as YYDKDF (reference sequence). The germline V and J ends were trimmed by 0 bases and 4 bases, with 13 bases remaining between them. The CDR3 length is 15 residues. The CDR3 spells CATSRDILDSYEQYF. Written as DNA, the CDR3 is TGTGCCACCAGCAGAGATATTTTAGACAGTTACGAGCAGTACTTC.

This clonotype was counted only a few times. This chain joins TRBV27 and TRBJ1-3; D may be TRBD1 (6 bases). Germline V lookup: CDR1 MNHEY, CDR2 SMNVEV (reference sequence). The CDR3 contains 16 residues. V was shortened by 5 bases and J by 0 bases, with 14 bases between the two germline ends. This CDR3 reads CASSTDSLISGNTIYF. The CDR3 DNA reads TGTGCCAGCAGTACGGACAGCCTTATCTCTGGAAACACCATATATTTT.

This clonotype was found a few times. V is TRBV11-2 and J is TRBJ2-3, with D possibly being TRBD2 (5 bases). Germline CDR1 SGHAT, CDR2 FQNNGV. With 3 bases removed from V and 5 bases from J, the gap between germline ends came to 15 bases. The CDR3 is made up of 15 amino acids. The CDR3 DNA reads TGTGCCAGCAGCTTGAGGGATTCTGCTATAGATACGCAGTATTTT. It translates to CASSLRDSAIDTQYF.

A few counts support this clonotype. The chain uses TRBV6-4 and TRBJ2-2; D not certain. The CDR3 spans 16 residues. CDR1 and CDR2 (germline): MRHNA, SNTAGT. V lost 6 bases to trimming and J lost 1 base, with 15 bases between them. In nucleotides, the CDR3 is TGTGCCAGCAGCGAGGACCGCGGCAAGAACACCGGGGAGCTGTTTTTT. This codes for CASSEDRGKNTGELFF.

This clonotype has more than one count but fewer than ten. The chain joins TRBV12-3 or TRBV12-4 to TRBJ2-7, with D perhaps matching TRBD1 (6 bases). The CDR3 consists of 14 residues. Trimming removed 2 bases at V and 1 base at J, with 9 bases between. This CDR3 is CASSLQGTSYEQYF. The DNA for the CDR3 is TGTGCCAGCAGTTTACAGGGGACATCCTACGAGCAGTACTTC.

The chain couples TRBV29-1 to TRBJ2-7, with D unclear. CDR1 is SQVTM, CDR2 ANQGSEA, per germline. Deletions cut 1 base from V and 0 bases from J, with 10 bases between. CDR3 length: 14 residues. CDR3 sequence reads: CSVEVGTNSYEQYF. The CDR3 nucleotides are TGCAGCGTTGAAGTGGGAACAAACTCCTACGAGCAGTACTTC.

This clonotype was detected only a few times. This chain links TRBV5-1 with TRBJ1-3; D is ambiguous. Per germline, CDR1 SGHRS and CDR2 YFSETQ. V shed 4 bases and J shed 0 bases, with 11 bases lying between them. The CDR3 runs to 15 residues. The DNA of the CDR3 is TGCGCCAGCAGCCCATTCACCTTCTCTGGAAACACCATATATTTT. This codes for CASSPFTFSGNTIYF.

The CDR3 sequence: CASSLGAGGPEETQYF. The CDR3 nucleotides are TGTGCCAGCAGTTTAGGGGCGGGGGGGCCGGAAGAGACCCAGTACTTC. The chain employs TRBV12-3 or TRBV12-4 and TRBJ2-5, with 9 positions matching TRBD2. CDR3 length: 16 amino acids. With 1 base clipped from V and 3 bases from J, the junction kept 6 bases outside the gene matches.

This clonotype was seen a handful of times. The genes are TRBV5-1 and TRBJ2-7; 10 bases match TRBD1. This CDR3 spans 16 amino acids. Germline V gene sequence: CDR1 SGHRS, CDR2 YFSETQ. The junction had 12 bases not matched to a gene; V was cut back by 4 bases and J by 5 bases. The CDR3 nucleotides read TGCGCCAGCAGCCAACCTGCCGGGACAGGGGAACACGAGCAGTACTTC. The encoded protein is CASSQPAGTGEHEQYF.

V and J are TRBV20-1 and TRBJ1-5; D may be TRBD1 (5 bases). Trimming stripped 2 bases from V and 4 bases from J, with 15 bases between. The germline CDR1 and CDR2 sequences are DFQATT and SNEGSKA (reference sequence). The CDR3 totals 15 residues. In DNA form, the CDR3 reads TGCAGTGCTAGAACCCTCGGGGCCCCAAATCAGCCCCAGCATTTT. It is translated as CSARTLGAPNQPQHF.